Presented here are 28 T cell receptor beta chains from one specimen sequenced in a study of T cells in Graves' hyperthyroidism and ophthalmopathy. Amplified regions were TCR beta CDR3 sequences from RNA transcripts. HTBI primers were employed in a first-round RT-PCR of the TCR CDR3. TCRdb called the multiplex PCR reads again in MiXCR, with one record for every CDR3 protein. Here the sample spans a few hundred thousand distinct CDR3 sequences, less than 25% being singletons. Sample: blood. These receptors all come from an older woman with Graves' ophthalmopathy.

This clonotype was recorded a few times. The chain couples TRBV19 to TRBJ2-5; 14 bases map to TRBD2. From germline, CDR1 is LNHDA and CDR2 SQIVND (reference sequence). Losses at the gene ends were 4 bases for V and 5 bases for J; bases not matched to a gene: 6. The CDR3 spans 16 residues. The CDR3 loop reads CASSRGTSGSGETQYF. DNA for the CDR3: TGTGCCAGTAGTAGGGGGACTAGCGGGAGCGGGGAGACCCAGTACTTC.

This clonotype was detected a few times. The chain is built from TRBV6-1 and TRBJ1-1; no clear D. The V and J ends lost 6 bases and 3 bases respectively, with 14 bases between them. Germline V CDR1 and CDR2: MNHNS, SASEGT. CDR3 size: 14 residues. The CDR3 region is CASSRTEADTEAFF. The CDR3 nucleotides read TGTGCCAGCAGCCGAACAGAGGCGGACACTGAAGCTTTCTTT.

This clonotype was picked up many times. The V and J genes are TRBV6-6 and TRBJ1-1, with D unclear. Germline V gene lookup returns CDR1 MNHNY and CDR2 SVGAGI (reference sequence). The CDR3 has 13 amino acids. The germline V and J ends were trimmed by 2 bases and 8 bases, with 12 bases remaining between them. The CDR3, as DNA: TGTGCCAGCAGTTACGATGGGAGCTCGGAAGCTTTCTTT. Protein: CASSYDGSSEAFF.

This clonotype was observed a few times. Mismatch with germline at one junction end may stem from a read error. The rearrangement links TRBV6-5 to TRBJ1-3; D unresolved. Germline CDR1 reads MNHEY; CDR2 reads SVGAGI. The CDR3 is 17 residues long. The CDR3 DNA is TGTGTCAGCAGTTACTCTTCGCCGGGCAACTCTGGAAACACCATATATTTT. It encodes CVSSYSSPGNSGNTIYF.

There are a few counts of this clonotype. The V and J genes are TRBV19 and TRBJ2-2; D perhaps matches TRBD2 (6 bases). The V end lost 5 bases, the J end lost 3 bases, and 16 bases lay between the germline ends. Germline V gene lookup returns CDR1 LNHDA and CDR2 SQIVND (reference sequence). The CDR3 contains 16 residues. Here the CDR3 reads CASSLSSGTDTGELFF. CDR3 sequence (DNA): TGTGCCAGTAGTTTGTCATCCGGGACTGACACCGGGGAGCTGTTTTTT.

This clonotype has just a few counts. The chain is built from TRBV6-2 or TRBV6-3 and TRBJ1-1; D call uncertain. This CDR3 region has 15 residues. Trimming pared 5 bases from V and 6 bases from J, leaving 19 bases between. Germline lookup yields CDR1 MNHEY and CDR2 SVGEGT. Here the CDR3 reads CASSLIGVGAAEAFF. CDR3 nucleotides: TGTGCCAGCAGTCTCATCGGGGTGGGAGCTGCTGAAGCTTTCTTT.

The chain links TRBV4-3 to TRBJ2-2; unclear D gene. This CDR3 is built from 16 residues. CDR1 is LGHNA and CDR2 is YSLEER in the germline V gene. V dropped 4 bases and J dropped 8 bases, with 20 bases sitting between them. CDR3 DNA sequence: TGCGCCAGCAGCCCGGCTGGTGTAAGGATTATAGGGGAGCTGTTTTTT. Residues: CASSPAGVRIIGELFF.

In its sample, this clonotype was seen many times. The rearrangement links TRBV12-3 or TRBV12-4 to TRBJ1-4, with TRBD1 matching over 7 bases. The ends lost 3 bases at V and 8 bases at J; junction bases unmatched: 12. The CDR3 has 16 residues. CDR3: CASSLSQGGENEKLFF. CDR3 sequence (DNA): TGTGCCAGCAGTTTGAGTCAAGGGGGCGAAAACGAAAAACTGTTTTTT.

The sample holds a few counts of this clonotype. V and J are TRBV7-2 and TRBJ2-7; D might be TRBD2 (5 bases). V was cut by 6 bases and J by 0 bases, with 15 bases left in between. CDR1 is SGHTA and CDR2 is FQGNSA in the germline V gene. There are 15 residues in the CDR3. DNA for the CDR3: TGTGCCAGCAGGATCGGAGGCCTGAGCTCCTACGAGCAGTACTTC. Its translation is CASRIGGLSSYEQYF.

The V and J genes are TRBV27 and TRBJ2-2, with D maybe TRBD2 (5 bases). V was pared by 1 base and J by 1 base, with 13 bases between. This CDR3 is 17 amino acids long. Germline V lookup: CDR1 MNHEY, CDR2 SMNVEV (reference sequence). The DNA for the CDR3 is TGTGCCAGCAGTTTATTCCCGACTAACGGGAACACCGGGGAGCTGTTTTTT. Its translation is CASSLFPTNGNTGELFF.

The V call is TRBV7-2, the J call TRBJ1-2, with TRBD1 matching over 9 bases. This CDR3 is 13 amino acids long. The V and J ends lost 8 bases and 6 bases, in that order; junction bases with no gene match: 7. The germline V gene encodes CDR1 SGHTA and CDR2 FQGNSA. This CDR3 reads CASGRDRVDGYTF. CDR3 nucleotides: TGTGCCAGCGGCAGGGACAGGGTGGATGGCTACACCTTC.

This clonotype was picked up one time. The genes are TRBV7-2 and TRBJ1-2; possible D gene TRBD1, 5 bases. The CDR3 length is 14 residues. The germline V and J ends were trimmed by 3 bases and 4 bases, with 12 bases remaining between them. Germline V gene lookup returns CDR1 SGHTA and CDR2 FQGNSA. The CDR3 bases are TGTGCCAGCAGCTTCCTCGGGGCTGGCTATGGCTACACCTTC. It translates to CASSFLGAGYGYTF.

This clonotype was observed at least ten times. The chain recombines TRBV6-1 with TRBJ1-1; possibly TRBD1 for D (6 bases). CDR1 MNHNS and CDR2 SASEGT come from the germline V gene. CDR3 size: 14 residues. Trimming took 6 bases from V and 1 from J, leaving 12 bases between them. The CDR3, as DNA: TGTGCCAGCAGGGACAGACTAAAGAACACTGAAGCTTTCTTT. Encoded protein: CASRDRLKNTEAFF.

There are a few counts of this clonotype. At one end, the junction sequence differs from germline, possibly due to a read error. The genes are TRBV7-7 and TRBJ2-1; D gene ambiguous. Germline V gene lookup returns CDR1 SSHAT and CDR2 FNYEAQ (reference sequence). CDR3 length equals 15 residues. The CDR3 is CASTEVESAYNEQFF. DNA of the CDR3: TGTGCTAGCACCGAAGTTGAGAGTGCCTACAATGAGCAGTTCTTC.

Regarding this clonotype: The junction shows a germline mismatch at one end, possibly a read error. V gene TRBV24-1 combines with J gene TRBJ2-2; 9 positions match TRBD1. The CDR3 is 18 residues long. Germline V gene data show CDR1 as KGHDR and CDR2 as SFDVKD. The CDR3: CATSVLGQGLANTGELFF. The CDR3 DNA reads TGTGCCACCAGTGTTTTGGGACAGGGTCTAGCGAACACCGGGGAGCTGTTTTTT.

J is TRBJ2-2 and V is TRBV7-9; 10 bases agree with TRBD1. The J segment lost 7 bases and the V segment lost 6 bases, leaving 17 bases of the junction unmatched. Germline V gives CDR1 SEHNR, CDR2 FQNEAQ (reference sequence). The CDR3 has 18 amino acids. The CDR3 coding sequence is TGTGCCAGCAGTCCACTACCCCGGGACAGGGGAACTGTCGGGGAGCTGTTTTTT. Translating gives CASSPLPRDRGTVGELFF.

This clonotype was detected once. This chain joins TRBV5-1 and TRBJ2-2; 8 positions match TRBD2. With V trimmed by 4 bases and J by 5 bases, 10 bases remained unmatched. The germline gives CDR1 SGHRS, CDR2 YFSETQ. The CDR3 sequence is 16 residues long. In DNA form, the CDR3 reads TGCGCCAGCAGCCCTCATGGTAGCGGGACGACCGGGGAGCTGTTTTTT. It specifies CASSPHGSGTTGELFF.

This chain uses TRBV9 with TRBJ2-3; D gene uncertain. Germline V gene lookup returns CDR1 SGDLS and CDR2 YYNGEE. Trimming removed 0 bases at V and 1 base at J, with 9 bases between. This CDR3 comprises 15 residues. The CDR3 sequence: CASSVGSSGTDTQYF. The CDR3 DNA reads TGTGCCAGCAGCGTAGGGTCCAGCGGCACAGATACGCAGTATTTT. Based on the CDR3 plus reference TRBV9 and TRBJ2-3, the full variable domain is DSGVTQTPKHLITATGQRVTLRCSPRSGDLSVYWYQQSLDQGLQFLIQYYNGEERAKGNILERFSAQQFPDLHSELNLSSLELGDSALYFCASSVGSSGTDTQYFGPGTRLTVL.

The chain recombines TRBV18 with TRBJ2-3, with D unresolved. Germline V CDR1 and CDR2: KGHSH, LQKENI. V was cut by 1 base and J by 4 bases, with 9 bases left in between. This CDR3 is built from 14 residues. This CDR3 is CASSPLRSSDTQYF. Written as DNA, the CDR3 is TGTGCCAGCTCACCACTGCGTTCGTCAGATACGCAGTATTTT.

In its sample, this clonotype was seen many times. The gene calls are TRBV6-2 or TRBV6-3 and TRBJ2-2; 7 bases map to TRBD1. The CDR3 is 13 residues long. CDR1 MNHEY and CDR2 SVGEGT come from the germline V gene. With 6 bases clipped from V and 6 bases from J, the junction kept 4 bases outside the gene matches. The CDR3 bases are TGTGCCAGCAGGGGAACAGGGGCCGGGGAGCTGTTTTTT. This gives the protein CASRGTGAGELFF.

The sample holds a few counts of this clonotype. J is TRBJ2-3 and V is TRBV7-3; D is perhaps TRBD1 or TRBD2 (5 bases each). This CDR3 has 14 amino acids. Trimming removed 5 bases from V and 6 bases from J, with 15 bases in between. CDR1 is SGHTA and CDR2 is FQGTGA in the germline V gene. The DNA for the CDR3 is TGTGCCAGCAGCCAACTGAGGGGTCGGGATACGCAGTATTTT. It is translated as CASSQLRGRDTQYF.

V and J are TRBV10-1 and TRBJ1-5; the D is unclear. V was shortened by 0 bases and J by 9 bases, with 9 bases between the two germline ends. Germline V CDR1 and CDR2: WNHNN, SYGVQD (reference sequence). This CDR3 has 13 residues. CDR3 DNA sequence: TGCGCCAGCAGTGAGTCGATTCGGGGGCCCCAGCATTTT. Residues: CASSESIRGPQHF.

This clonotype has ten or more counts. This chain connects TRBV12-3 or TRBV12-4 to TRBJ2-7; TRBD2 agrees at 12 bases. The CDR3 has 15 residues. V shed 6 bases and J 6 bases; nucleotides not matched to a gene: 9. Written as DNA, the CDR3 is TGTGCCAGCAGCTCATCACCGGGACTAGCGGGCGAGCAGTACTTC. This sequence encodes CASSSSPGLAGEQYF.

This clonotype occurred many times. The chain employs TRBV20-1 and TRBJ2-1; 7 bases are a match to TRBD2. The CDR3 is made up of 17 amino acids. J lost 9 bases, V lost 4 bases, and 21 bases had no gene match. CDR1 and CDR2 from the germline V gene are DFQATT and SNEGSKA (reference sequence). Here the CDR3 DNA reads TGCAGTGCTATAAGCGGGGCGGTTAGCGGAGACAGCGGTGAGCAGTTCTTC. Translating it yields CSAISGAVSGDSGEQFF.

The chain has TRBV9 and TRBJ2-3; no firm D call. From germline, CDR1 is SGDLS and CDR2 YYNGEE. The CDR3 covers 17 residues. Deletions cut 0 bases from V and 5 bases from J, with 19 bases between. Here the CDR3 reads CASSVGTKGSPLDTQYF. In nucleotides, the CDR3 is TGTGCCAGCAGCGTAGGGACCAAGGGATCCCCCTTAGATACGCAGTATTTT. The variable domain in full, completed from reference TRBV9 and TRBJ2-3, reads DSGVTQTPKHLITATGQRVTLRCSPRSGDLSVYWYQQSLDQGLQFLIQYYNGEERAKGNILERFSAQQFPDLHSELNLSSLELGDSALYFCASSVGTKGSPLDTQYFGPGTRLTVL.

With regard to this clonotype: This may be a read error, as it is one base from a much larger clone. Since the CDR3 does not end with the conserved phenylalanine or tryptophan, this likely comes from a read error. This chain connects TRBV2 to TRBJ2-1; D may be TRBD1 or TRBD2 (5 bases each). V shed 10 bases and J shed 5 bases, with 15 bases lying between them. The CDR3 consists of 13 residues. Germline V CDR1 and CDR2: SNHLY, FYNNEI. Written as DNA, the CDR3 is TGTGCCACTATAGGGGCCGGGGACAATGAGCAGTTCTCC. Translation: CATIGAGDNEQFS.

This clonotype appeared a few times. The chain links TRBV9 to TRBJ2-1; maybe TRBD2 (6 bases). Per the germline V gene, CDR1 is SGDLS and CDR2 is YYNGEE. The germline V and J ends were trimmed by 4 bases and 5 bases, with 19 bases remaining between them. The CDR3 contains 16 residues. The CDR3 DNA reads as TGTGCCAGCAGCCCCCAACTAGCCGGGACTCACAATGAGCAGTTCTTC. Translating it yields CASSPQLAGTHNEQFF.

This CDR3 reads CASSQDFPGEVEQYF. The DNA for the CDR3 is TGTGCCAGCAGCCAAGATTTTCCGGGAGAGGTCGAGCAGTACTTC. This chain links TRBV3-1 with TRBJ2-7; tentatively, D is TRBD2 (6 bases). Trimming shortened V by 0 bases and J by 6 bases, and 15 bases separated the two germline ends. CDR3 size: 15 residues. The V gene's germline CDR1 is LGHDT and CDR2 YNNKEL (reference sequence).